This record looks at one T cell receptor (beta chain) sequence and its context. Germline V gene data show CDR1 as SGHRS and CDR2 as YFSETQ. The CDR3 extends over 14 amino acids. Profiling relied on immunoSEQ multiplex PCR, and the TCRdb table lists in-frame clones only, not all of them. The sample yields some 760,000 clones, roughly 88% seen once. These data come from a study of shared T cell receptors in the human thymus. The same sample was also used in a study of human thymus T cells. That paper adds: Immunologically healthy infants in Finland undergoing congenital heart defect surgery were the donors. Thymic tissue was derived from resections collected during corrective heart surgery. Thymic and blood repertoires showed apparently biased V and J gene usage. In unrelated individuals, thymic repertoires overlapped highly, according to related research.

This TCR came from a girl under two years old with a congenital heart defect. The J gene is TRBJ2-5, the V gene TRBV5-1; 7 bases align to TRBD1. The DNA end lines up better with TRBJ2-7; the J call may be wrong. Sequenced: thymocytes. The CDR3 DNA reads as TGCGCCAGCAGCTTGGCCAGGGGGAGCGACGAGCAGTACTTC. Translated, it gives CASSLARGSDEQYF.